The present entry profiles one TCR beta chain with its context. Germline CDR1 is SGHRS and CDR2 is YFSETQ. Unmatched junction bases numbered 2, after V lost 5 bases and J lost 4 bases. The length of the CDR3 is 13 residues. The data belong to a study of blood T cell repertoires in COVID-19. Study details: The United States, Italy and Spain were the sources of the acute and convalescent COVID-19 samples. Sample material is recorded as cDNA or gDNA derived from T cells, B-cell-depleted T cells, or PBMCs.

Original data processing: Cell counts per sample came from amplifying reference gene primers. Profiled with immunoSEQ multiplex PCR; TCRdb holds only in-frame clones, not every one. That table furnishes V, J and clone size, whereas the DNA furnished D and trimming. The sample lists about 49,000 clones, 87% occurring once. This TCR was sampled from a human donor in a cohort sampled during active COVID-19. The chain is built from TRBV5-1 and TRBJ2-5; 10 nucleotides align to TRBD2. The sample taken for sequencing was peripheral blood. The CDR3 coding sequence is TGCGCCAGCAGGCCTAGCGGGAGAGAGACCCAGTACTTC. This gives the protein CASRPSGRETQYF.